This is a list of T cell receptor beta chains from one sample in a study of blood T cells in healthy people across ages. Via MiXCR, TCRdb re-called the 5' RACE reads, giving one row per CDR3 protein. The profile shows more than 1.4 million distinct CDR3 sequences, about 40% of them singletons. The sequenced sample was blood. The source is a woman between 18 and 29 years old in good health. Each CDR3 is given with its conserved first and last residue. The D gene is left open where the match is weak. Clone size, where shown, is once, few, many, or a class for clones that have expanded.

v_gene,len,d_gene,abundance,j_gene,CDR3nt,CDR3aa
TRBV29-1,13,TRBD1,few,TRBJ2-4,TGCAGCGCTGGACAGGGGGCGGGAAACATTCAGTACTTC,CSAGQGAGNIQYF
TRBV12-5,14,NA,once,TRBJ1-1,TGTGCTAGTGCCGGTACAGGGTTGAACACTGAAGCTTTCTTT,CASAGTGLNTEAFF
TRBV12-3/TRBV12-4,13,NA,many,TRBJ2-5,TGTGCCAGCAGCGTAAGAACCCAAGAGACCCAGTACTTC,CASSVRTQETQYF
TRBV7-2,15,NA,few,TRBJ2-3,TGTGCCAGCAGCCGGGGAGGCAGGGGCCCAGATACGCAGTATTTT,CASSRGGRGPDTQYF
TRBV20-1,12,NA,few,TRBJ2-2,TGCAGTGCTAGATATCGGCCCGGGGAGCTGTTTTTT,CSARYRPGELFF
TRBV4-1,14,NA,NA,TRBJ2-7,TGCGCCAGCAGCCAAGTTCCCAGGAGCTACGAGCAGTACTTC,CASSQVPRSYEQYF
TRBV5-1,14,NA,few,TRBJ2-5,TGCGCCAGCAGCTTGGGAATCACCAGAGAGACCCAGTACTTC,CASSLGITRETQYF
TRBV28,17,NA,NA,TRBJ2-3,TGTGCCAGCAGTTTAAATCGATCGGGGGGCGACTCAGATACGCAGTATTTT,CASSLNRSGGDSDTQYF
TRBV2,15,NA,NA,TRBJ2-3,TGTGCCAGCAGTCAACAGCAAGCCTACACAGATACGCAGTATTTT,CASSQQQAYTDTQYF
TRBV19,15,TRBD2,NA,TRBJ2-5,TGTGCCAGTAGTTTTCAAGCGGGAGGGCGAGAGACCCAGTACTTC,CASSFQAGGRETQYF
TRBV4-1,17,TRBD1,few,TRBJ2-6,TGCGCCAGCAGCCAAGCCGAGGACAGGGCTGGGGCCAACGTCCTGACTTTC,CASSQAEDRAGANVLTF
TRBV20-1,12,NA,NA,TRBJ1-2,TGCAGTGCCGACTACGGGGTTTATGGCTACACCTTC,CSADYGVYGYTF
TRBV9,15,NA,few,TRBJ2-2,TGTGCCAGCAGCGGTCTCAGGGGGGCACCCGGGGAGCTGTTTTTT,CASSGLRGAPGELFF
TRBV20-1,14,NA,NA,TRBJ1-1,TGCAGTGCCCCCGGCGACCGGGTGAACACTGAAGCTTTCTTT,CSAPGDRVNTEAFF
TRBV7-2,14,NA,few,TRBJ2-1,TGTGCCAGCAGCTTAATGGCGGAGTGGGATGAGCAGTTCTTC,CASSLMAEWDEQFF
TRBV6-5,14,NA,NA,TRBJ1-6,TGTGCCAGCAGGGATCGTCGGGATAATTCACCCCTCCACTTT,CASRDRRDNSPLHF
TRBV5-1,13,NA,many,TRBJ2-2,TGTGCCAGCAGTTTGGGGAGCACCGGGGAGCTGTTTTTT,CASSLGSTGELFF
TRBV4-2,15,TRBD2,NA,TRBJ2-1,TGTGCCAGCAGCCAGGATAGCGGGAGGGGGGATGAGCAGTTCTTC,CASSQDSGRGDEQFF
TRBV6-5,12,NA,NA,TRBJ2-1,TGTGCCAGCAGCAAACAGAACAATGAGCAGTTCTTC,CASSKQNNEQFF
TRBV10-3,18,NA,many,TRBJ2-3,TGTGCCATCAGCGCGGGGCCTGAGGATAGCGGCCGCACAGATACGCAGTATTTT,CAISAGPEDSGRTDTQYF
TRBV6-5,15,NA,NA,TRBJ1-1,TGTGCCAGCAGTTACTCCTGGGGAGTTAACACTGAAGCTTTCTTT,CASSYSWGVNTEAFF
TRBV12-3/TRBV12-4,16,NA,NA,TRBJ2-5,TGTGCCAGCAGTTCCGCGGTTCCTCTCCGGGACAATGAGCAGTACTTC,CASSSAVPLRDNEQYF
TRBV25-1,16,TRBD1,many,TRBJ2-7,TGTGCCAGCAGTGAACCAGTAGGACAGGGAACCTACGAGCAGTACTTC,CASSEPVGQGTYEQYF
TRBV7-9,16,TRBD2,NA,TRBJ2-7,TGTGCCAACAGCTTATCGTTAGCGGGGGCGAGAAATGAGCAGTACTTC,CANSLSLAGARNEQYF
TRBV7-9,15,NA,NA,TRBJ1-1,TGTGCCAGCAGCCATCAGGACGGCGTTAACACTGAAGCTTTCTTT,CASSHQDGVNTEAFF
TRBV20-1,17,NA,few,TRBJ1-4,TGCAGTGCTAGAGGAGGAGGCGGGGCGGCTAATCGTGAAAAACTGTTTTTT,CSARGGGGAANREKLFF
TRBV9,15,NA,NA,TRBJ2-7,TGTGCCAGCAGCGTCGGGGCAGGGGTTGTCTACGAGCAGTACTTC,CASSVGAGVVYEQYF
TRBV5-4,13,TRBD1,few,TRBJ1-2,TGTGCCAGCAGCCTAGGGACAGGGAAAGGCTACACCTTC,CASSLGTGKGYTF
TRBV6-1,13,NA,few,TRBJ2-3,TGTGCCACCCCGACAGCCAGCACAGATACGCAGTATTTT,CATPTASTDTQYF